The table lists the clone carrying this T cell receptor beta chain with a few counts. Its specificity is unknown. The sample has other DNA sequences that encode this CDR3 too. The V gene's germline CDR1 is LGHNA and CDR2 YNFKEQ. V was pared by 0 bases and J by 3 bases, with 12 bases between. The CDR3 consists of 15 residues. Assay used: immunoSEQ multiplex PCR; TCRdb lists only in-frame clones, some missing. The sample has approximately 100,000 clones, around nine tenths seen once; the top ten hold 18%. The sample is drawn from a study of T cell responses to AZD1222 COVID-19 vaccine. Study-wide findings and caveats: Donors were largely white British and mainly female; clonal diversity was possibly underestimated.

The sequence came from an adult in good health. The material sequenced was peripheral blood, taken on day 0 of AZD1222 vaccination. V usage is TRBV4-2 and J usage is TRBJ2-7, with D perhaps matching TRBD2 (5 bases). Here the CDR3 reads CASSQEWRADYEQYF. The CDR3 region has the DNA TGTGCCAGCAGCCAAGAGTGGCGGGCGGACTACGAGCAGTACTTC.